Sequencing of this T cell receptor beta chain was carried out in a study of Ad26.COV2.S vaccination and SARS-CoV-2 variants (dated by TCRdb to about 2021). Describing the broader study: Donors in the vaccine arm were drawn from COV1001, a multicentre, randomized, double-blind, placebo-controlled phase I-IIa trial testing Ad26.COV2.S in healthy adults. Ad26.COV2.S was administered intramuscularly at a dose of 5x10^10 or 1x10^11 viral particles, either as one shot or as two shots given 56 days apart. Sequencing of the TCRbeta repertoire served to evaluate the specificity and breadth of SARS-CoV-2-reactive T cell receptors following Ad26.COV2.S vaccination. The TCR-sequenced set comprised about 32 samples: approximately 20 Ad26.COV2.S vaccine recipients, 5 placebo recipients and 8 SARS-CoV-2 convalescent individuals. Participants in the trial were split at random into five groups of five each, receiving low-dose or high-dose Ad26.COV2.S once or twice, or else placebo on both occasions. Investigators did not know the trial group allocation while performing experiments and assessing outcomes.

What the study reported, not specific to this receptor: Ad26.COV2.S recipients had higher spike-specific TCR breadth than placebo recipients (P = 0.0014). According to the authors, total T cell responses may have been underestimated by the TCR breadth and depth analyses. Vaccine and placebo recipients had comparable non-spike TCR breadth, which fits with the vaccine containing only spike. Substantial breadth of spike-specific CD8+ and CD4+ T cell responses was reported after vaccination. The study lacked the statistical power to compare responses across vaccine doses or regimens.

Taken from the germline V gene (reference sequence), the CDR1 and CDR2 loops are SEHNR and FQNEAQ. V lost 5 bases and J lost 6 bases; the stretch between them is 10 bases long. The CDR3 numbers 12 residues from cysteine through phenylalanine. Only the CDR3 portion is preserved as DNA: 36 bases, with reading frame beginning at the first base. Read against the paper, the sample's treatment or condition label means: around 19 received Ad26.COV2.S at low or high dose, single or two shots; about 5 received placebo; per-sample allocation not given. For vaccine and placebo recipients, repertoires were sequenced using samples collected on day 63 after the first injection. Between 29 July and 7 August 2020, Cohort 1b enrolled 20 to 30 adults aged 18-55 years at one site in Boston, USA. Ad26.COV2.S was a replication-incompetent adenovirus type 26 vector that expressed a prefusion-stabilized SARS-CoV-2 spike protein derived from the original Wuhan strain.

For this clone: The antigen it binds to is not known. Base qualities are not recorded, but no much larger clone differs from it by a single base.

TCRbeta CDR3 regions were sequenced with the immunoSEQ Assay. After extraction, genomic DNA underwent amplification by bias-controlled multiplex PCR, followed by high-throughput sequencing. Processing in the source paper ran as follows. To quantify the absolute abundance of each unique TCRbeta CDR3 region, sequences were collapsed and filtered. T cell fraction was estimated by normalization of TCRbeta template counts to usable DNA, with usable DNA being measured through amplification of reference genes present in all nucleated cells. Repertoire TCRs were annotated as SARS-CoV-2-specific when V gene, CDR3 amino acid sequence and J gene were exactly matched to a known reactive TCR set. The reference SARS-CoV-2 TCR set was obtained from MIRA and was filtered for enrichment in COVID-19-positive ImmuneCODE repertoires, whereby public or cross-reactive TCRs were removed. Based on the MIRA antigens, annotated TCRs were further analysed at the level of specific ORF or position within ORF. Breadth was defined as the number of annotated unique rearrangements divided by the total number of unique productive rearrangements, and depth was defined as the summed frequency of the annotated unique rearrangements. TCR breadth was compared between groups using two-sided Wilcoxon rank-sum tests. Sourced from immuneACCESS, this table was stored by TCRdb with only in-frame sequences that have V and J called. A share of the clones is absent; for the studies checked, an unresolved V gene accounts for under half, and the remainder has no known explanation. V and J calls and clone size are those listed in that table; D and trimming were worked out from the DNA. In this sample the table shows around 320,000 clones, more than 75% of which occur a single time. 3.4% of the sample is taken by the ten largest.

The source material was peripheral blood, sampled in a trial of Ad26.COV2.S vaccine versus placebo. This clonotype was obtained from a person aged 18-60 years who received the Ad26.COV2.S COVID-19 vaccine or a placebo. The V gene is TRBV7-9 and the J gene is TRBJ2-5, with no reliable assignment of the D segment. The sequenced DNA: TGTGCCAGCAGCCCCATAACGAAGACCCAGTACTTC. It translates to CASSPITKTQYF.